This T cell receptor (beta chain) was profiled in a study of cytotoxic CD8 clonotypes in ibrutinib-treated CLL. Looking at the study overall: Partial response was seen in approximately 25 patients and complete response in 2; after median 68 months, around 14 stayed remitted, about 12 progressed. Findings and limits, study-wide: The clonality went up when patients responded to ibrutinib and dropped back toward baseline at progression.

Profiled with immunoSEQ multiplex PCR; TCRdb holds only in-frame clones, not every one. The sample contains fewer than 400,000 clones, 67% of which appear only once. As for this clone: Its matching antigen is unknown.

The germline V and J ends were trimmed by 0 bases and 2 bases, with 12 bases remaining between them. Germline values: CDR1 SGHDN, CDR2 FVKESK. The CDR3 is 16 residues long. The clonotype comes from a human donor with chronic lymphocytic leukemia. This rearrangement joins TRBV14 to TRBJ2-3; D remains unclear. The material was PBMCs, obtained after 36 months of ibrutinib treatment. As DNA, the CDR3 is TGTGCCAGCAGCCAAGATCACCGACCAACCACAGATACGCAGTATTTT. This sequence encodes CASSQDHRPTTDTQYF.